This TCR beta chain was identified during a study of early T cells in non-severe SARS-CoV-2 infection. Turning to the study itself: Chains were unpaired, as sequencing was done on bulk RNA from unsorted whole blood. Study outcomes and limitations: Reliance on VDJdb matching favored anti-spike CD8 responses; private and CD4 specificities were missed.

This clonotype was detected only a few times. No antigen is known for it. This CDR3 contains 15 residues. Germline V gene lookup returns CDR1 LGHNA and CDR2 YNFKEQ. The J segment lost 4 bases and the V segment lost 2 bases, leaving 4 bases of the junction unmatched. Attachment of unique molecular identifiers was made to individual cDNA molecules. MiXCR, run by TCRdb on the 5' RACE reads, gives a single entry per CDR3 protein. The sample includes some 30,000 distinct CDR3 sequences, just under 3% of them seen just once. The specimen was whole blood. The sequence came from an adult who was a healthcare worker with PCR-confirmed SARS-CoV-2 infection or an uninfected control (not recorded which). The chain links TRBV4-2 to TRBJ2-5; 10 bases map to TRBD2. The CDR3 DNA is TGTGCCAGCAGCCAACAAGCGGGGGGGCCAGAGACCCAGTACTTC. It specifies CASSQQAGGPETQYF.